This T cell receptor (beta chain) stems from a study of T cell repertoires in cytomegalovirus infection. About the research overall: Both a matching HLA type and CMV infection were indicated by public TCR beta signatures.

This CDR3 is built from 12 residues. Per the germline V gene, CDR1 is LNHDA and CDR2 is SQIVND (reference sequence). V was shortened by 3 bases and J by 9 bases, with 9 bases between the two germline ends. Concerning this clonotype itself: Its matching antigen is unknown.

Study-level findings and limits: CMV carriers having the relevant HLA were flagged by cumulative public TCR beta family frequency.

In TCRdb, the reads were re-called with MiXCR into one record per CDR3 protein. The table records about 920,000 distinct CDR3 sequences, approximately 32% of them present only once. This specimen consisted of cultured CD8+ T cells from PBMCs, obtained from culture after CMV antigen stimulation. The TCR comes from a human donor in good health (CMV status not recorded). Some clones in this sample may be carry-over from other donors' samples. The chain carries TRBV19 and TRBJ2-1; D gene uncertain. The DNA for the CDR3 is TGTGCCAGTAGTATCACCTGGGGTGAGCAGTTCTTC. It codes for CASSITWGEQFF.